Below, 21 T cell receptor beta chains from the same sample are listed, as sequenced in a study of T cell responses to AZD1222 COVID-19 vaccine. Profiled with immunoSEQ multiplex PCR; TCRdb holds only in-frame clones, not every one. The sample contains about 84,000 clones, roughly 89% of which appear only once. The sample here was peripheral blood, taken 28 days after the second AZD1222 dose. The receptors shown here come from an adult who received the AZD1222 COVID-19 vaccine.

The CDR3: CASSRSTGGWALNEKLFF. In nucleotides, the CDR3 is TGTGCCAGCAGCCGGAGCACAGGGGGCTGGGCCCTTAATGAAAAACTGTTTTTT. The chain has TRBV3-1 (or the pseudogene TRBV3-2) and TRBJ1-4, with 9 bases fitting TRBD1. This CDR3 is built from 18 residues. The junction had 13 bases not matched to a gene; V was cut back by 4 bases and J by 4 bases. From germline, CDR1 is LGHDT and CDR2 YNNKEL (reference sequence).

The rearrangement joins TRBV10-3 to TRBJ1-6; D gene unclear. Germline V gene sequence: CDR1 ENHRY, CDR2 SYGVKD. The CDR3 is 16 amino acids. Trimming removed 0 bases at V and 6 bases at J, with 12 bases between. The CDR3 here is CAISESMDPANSPLHF. In DNA form, the CDR3 reads TGTGCCATCAGTGAGTCGATGGATCCGGCTAATTCACCCCTCCACTTT.

The rearrangement links TRBV9 to TRBJ1-5; D might be TRBD1 (5 bases). The CDR3 has 14 residues. V was cut by 2 bases and J by 0 bases, with 6 bases left in between. The germline gives CDR1 SGDLS, CDR2 YYNGEE. The DNA of the CDR3 is TGTGCCAGCAGCGTGGGGCTTAGCAATCAGCCCCAGCATTTT. It codes for CASSVGLSNQPQHF. The full variable domain, completed using reference TRBV9 and TRBJ1-5, is DSGVTQTPKHLITATGQRVTLRCSPRSGDLSVYWYQQSLDQGLQFLIQYYNGEERAKGNILERFSAQQFPDLHSELNLSSLELGDSALYFCASSVGLSNQPQHFGDGTRLSIL.

The rearrangement joins TRBV5-1 to TRBJ1-1; D may be TRBD1 (5 bases). The CDR3 covers 14 residues. Germline assignment: CDR1 SGHRS and CDR2 YFSETQ. Trimming took off 3 bases at V and 5 bases at J, with 14 bases between the two ends. The DNA for the CDR3 is TGCGCCAGCAGCTCGAGAGGGGCAGAAACTGAAGCTTTCTTT. This codes for CASSSRGAETEAFF.

The V call is TRBV13, the J call TRBJ2-7; no clear D. The CDR3 has 15 residues. Germline V gene data show CDR1 as PRHDT and CDR2 as FYEKMQ (reference sequence). Trimming cost V 0 bases and J 3 bases, with 12 bases left between them. DNA for the CDR3: TGTGCCAGCAGCTTAGGCGGTGCGTACAGCTACGAGCAGTACTTC. It yields the protein CASSLGGAYSYEQYF.

The chain carries TRBV2 and TRBJ2-1, with D perhaps matching TRBD1 or TRBD2 (5 bases each). Trimming cost V 7 bases and J 5 bases, with 18 bases left between them. Germline lookup yields CDR1 SNHLY and CDR2 FYNNEI. The CDR3 spans 15 residues. The CDR3 loop reads CASMRGQGTHNEQFF. CDR3 nucleotide sequence: TGTGCCAGCATGAGGGGCCAGGGCACACACAATGAGCAGTTCTTC.

The chain has TRBV4-1 and TRBJ1-4, with TRBD1 as a possible D gene (6 bases). Germline V gene lookup returns CDR1 MGHRA and CDR2 YSYEKL. Trimming took off 3 bases at V and 3 bases at J, with 14 bases between the two ends. This CDR3 has 16 amino acids. In nucleotides, the CDR3 is TGCGCCAGCAGCCATCCGTCCAGGACAGCTAATGAAAAACTGTTTTTT. Its translation is CASSHPSRTANEKLFF.

The chain combines TRBV30 with TRBJ1-5, with unresolved D. Germline V lookup: CDR1 GTSNPN, CDR2 SVGIG (reference sequence). The V end was cut by 2 bases, the J end by 6 bases, with 11 bases between. The CDR3 contains 13 residues. The CDR3: CAWSLFESQPQHF. In DNA, the CDR3 is TGTGCCTGGAGTTTGTTTGAGAGTCAGCCCCAGCATTTT.

The rearrangement joins TRBV7-8 to TRBJ1-5; D remains unclear. Germline values: CDR1 SGHVS, CDR2 FQNEAQ. The length of the CDR3 is 16 residues. V dropped 2 bases and J dropped 5 bases, with 16 bases sitting between them. The CDR3 spells CASSLPPGYSDQPQHF. DNA for the CDR3: TGTGCCAGCAGCTTACCTCCCGGTTACAGCGATCAGCCCCAGCATTTT.

The chain carries TRBV28 and TRBJ2-7; 10 nucleotides align to TRBD1. The CDR3 sequence is 15 residues long. V was clipped by 4 bases and J by 4 bases; unmatched bases: 7. Germline CDR1 MDHEN, CDR2 SYDVKM. The CDR3 loop is CASSSSGTGEYEQYF. The CDR3 DNA reads TGTGCCAGCAGTTCATCCGGGACAGGGGAATACGAGCAGTACTTC.

V and J are TRBV12-2 and TRBJ2-7; the DNA was not used to check the table's D call, TRBD2. TRBV12-2 is listed as a pseudogene. CDR3 length: 12 amino acids. The CDR3 DNA sequence: TGTGCAAGTCCCCTCTGCTCCTACGAGCAGTACTTC. It specifies CASPLCSYEQYF.

On this clone itself: A much more abundant neighbour one base away suggests this may be a read error. The V call is TRBV7-6, the J call TRBJ2-2; D might be TRBD2 (7 bases). Germline CDR1 and CDR2: SGHVS and FNYEAQ. With 5 bases removed from V and 6 bases from J, the gap between germline ends came to 25 bases. The CDR3 covers 18 residues. CDR3 region: CASSHVTGGGGWPGELFF. The CDR3 nucleotides read TGTGCCAGCAGCCACGTGACGGGGGGTGGGGGCTGGCCCGGGGAGCTGTTTTTT.

The gene calls are TRBV6-5 and TRBJ2-7; 8 bases fit TRBD1. V lost 0 bases, J lost 5 bases, and 6 bases stayed unmatched. Germline lookup yields CDR1 MNHEY and CDR2 SVGAGI. The CDR3 is 15 residues long. The CDR3 sequence: CASSYSQGARDEQYF. CDR3 sequence (DNA): TGTGCCAGCAGTTACTCCCAGGGGGCTAGGGACGAGCAGTACTTC.

This chain links TRBV19 with TRBJ2-7; 7 nucleotides align to TRBD1. Germline V gene sequence: CDR1 LNHDA, CDR2 SQIVND (reference sequence). The CDR3 loop spans 16 amino acids. J lost 4 bases, V lost 5 bases, and 14 bases had no gene match. In DNA, the CDR3 is TGTGCCAGTAGTTCCCGAACGACAGGGCGATTATACGAGCAGTACTTC. Translating it yields CASSSRTTGRLYEQYF. The whole variable domain, remainder taken from reference TRBV19 and TRBJ2-7, is DGGITQSPKYLFRKEGQNVTLSCEQNLNHDAMYWYRQDPGQGLRLIYYSQIVNDFQKGDIAEGYSVSREKKESFPLTVTSAQKNPTAFYLCASSSRTTGRLYEQYFGPGTRLTVT.

V gene TRBV11-1 combines with J gene TRBJ2-2; D is unclear. The germline V gene has CDR1 SGHAT and CDR2 FQDESV (reference sequence). This CDR3 contains 16 residues. V was trimmed by 0 bases and J by 0 bases, leaving 8 bases between them. The CDR3, as DNA: TGTGCCAGCAGCTTAGCGGCGTCAGCGAACACCGGGGAGCTGTTTTTT. Its protein product is CASSLAASANTGELFF.

This clone came up once. CDR3 bases: TGTGCCAGAAGCTTGGAACAGGAGGCATACAATGAGCAGTTCTTC. This codes for CARSLEQEAYNEQFF. The chain recombines TRBV5-3 with TRBJ2-1; D may be TRBD1 or TRBD2 (5 bases each). TRBV5-3 is recorded as an ORF, its role being uncertain. Trimming cost V 0 bases and J 4 bases, with 11 bases left between them. The CDR3 runs 15 residues.

The chain recombines TRBV10-3 with TRBJ1-4; TRBD1 aligns across 7 bases. Germline CDR1 reads ENHRY; CDR2 reads SYGVKD. Trimming cost V 6 bases and J 7 bases; bases outside gene matches: 8. CDR3 length equals 14 residues. The CDR3 DNA follows: TGTGCCATCAGCCCGGACAAGGGGGCTGAAAAACTGTTTTTT. Translating it yields CAISPDKGAEKLFF.

The chain links TRBV2 to TRBJ2-3; 14 bases match TRBD2. The junction had 7 bases not matched to a gene; V was cut back by 4 bases and J by 4 bases. There are 17 residues in the CDR3. Germline-derived CDR1 and CDR2 are SNHLY and FYNNEI. The CDR3 DNA reads as TGTGCCAGCAGTGGGCGACTAGCGGGGGGGCCAGCAGATACGCAGTATTTT. Its protein product is CASSGRLAGGPADTQYF.

The chain joins TRBV6-5 to TRBJ1-1, with TRBD1 as a possible D gene (5 bases). This CDR3 contains 14 residues. Per the germline V gene, CDR1 is MNHEY and CDR2 is SVGAGI. V was trimmed by 0 bases and J by 3 bases, leaving 8 bases between them. CDR3 residues: CASSYSGGDTEAFF. CDR3 nucleotides: TGTGCCAGCAGTTACTCCGGGGGAGACACTGAAGCTTTCTTT.

This chain uses TRBV6-4 with TRBJ2-2; 7 bases are a match to TRBD1. J gave up 1 base and V 5 bases, and 7 bases lay outside the gene matches. Looked up from germline, CDR1 is MRHNA and CDR2 is SNTAGT. The CDR3 loop spans 16 amino acids. Here the CDR3 reads CASSPSDRENTGELFF. CDR3 sequence (DNA): TGTGCCAGCAGTCCAAGCGACAGGGAGAACACCGGGGAGCTGTTTTTT.

This clone was detected only once. The gene calls are TRBV28 and TRBJ1-6, with D unresolved. The V gene's germline CDR1 is MDHEN and CDR2 SYDVKM. The CDR3 runs to 13 residues. Here the CDR3 reads CATNIGGNSPLHF. CDR3 bases: TGTGCGACTAACATTGGTGGTAATTCACCCCTCCACTTT.